The 5 T cell receptor beta chains given below trace back to one sample, sequenced in a study of blood T cell repertoires in COVID-19. The repertoire was sequenced with immunoSEQ multiplex PCR; TCRdb's copy has only in-frame clones and lacks some. The sample consists of tens of thousands of clones, 70% to 80% of them appearing once. The specimen was peripheral blood. These receptors all stem from a human donor in a cohort sampled during active COVID-19.

The table lists this clone with a few counts. This rearrangement joins TRBV30 to TRBJ2-5, with a tentative D call TRBD1 (6 bases). Trimming shortened V by 4 bases and J by 6 bases, and 9 bases separated the two germline ends. Per germline, CDR1 GTSNPN and CDR2 SVGIG (reference sequence). The CDR3 covers 11 residues. CDR3 protein: CAWNRAKTQYF. CDR3 DNA sequence: TGTGCCTGGAACAGGGCGAAGACCCAGTACTTC.

This clone was counted between two and nine times. This chain uses TRBV11-2 with TRBJ2-3; no clear D. The CDR3 has 14 residues. With 3 bases removed from V and 2 bases from J, the gap between germline ends came to 9 bases. CDR1 is SGHAT and CDR2 is FQNNGV in the germline V gene. The CDR3 protein is CASSFGQPTDTQYF. CDR3 nucleotides: TGTGCCAGCAGCTTTGGGCAGCCCACAGATACGCAGTATTTT.

V is TRBV5-1 and J is TRBJ1-3, with TRBD1 matching over 8 bases. The CDR3 extends over 14 amino acids. The V segment lost 4 bases and the J segment 3 bases; nucleotides outside the gene matches: 3. Germline CDR1 and CDR2: SGHRS and YFSETQ. The chain's CDR3 is CASSPGQGGNTIYF. The CDR3 DNA follows: TGCGCCAGCAGCCCCGGACAGGGTGGAAACACCATATATTTT.

The chain employs TRBV6-5 and TRBJ1-5; a possible D gene is TRBD1 (5 bases). The CDR3 runs 15 residues. The V end lost 2 bases, the J end lost 2 bases, and 10 bases lay between the germline ends. The germline gives CDR1 MNHEY, CDR2 SVGAGI. This CDR3 is CASSYQWGGNQPQHF. Here the CDR3 DNA reads TGTGCCAGCAGTTACCAATGGGGCGGCAATCAGCCCCAGCATTTT.

The chain employs TRBV7-9 and TRBJ1-1; D possibly corresponds to TRBD1 (5 bases). Looked up from germline, CDR1 is SEHNR and CDR2 is FQNEAQ (reference sequence). CDR3 length equals 14 residues. Trimming took off 0 bases at V and 7 bases at J, with 12 bases between the two ends. CDR3 amino acids: CASSLAGHQFEAFF. CDR3 in DNA: TGTGCCAGCAGCTTAGCAGGACACCAATTTGAAGCTTTCTTT.